A selection of T cell receptor beta chains follows, all from one sample in a study of OX40 agonist ivuxolimab in advanced cancers. Using immunoSEQ multiplex PCR, the repertoire was profiled, and TCRdb retains in-frame clones only, with some absent. Of 15,000 to 20,000 clones in the sample, 70% to 75% were seen once. This sample comprised CD4+ or CD8+ T cells sorted from blood, obtained in a trial of the OX40 agonist ivuxolimab. The receptor set was obtained from an adult with an advanced solid tumor such as melanoma, head and neck, liver or kidney cancer. The CDR3 runs from the conserved cysteine through the conserved F or W. The D gene is left open where the match is weak. Not all rows give a size; the values are once, few, many and, for expanded clones, a class.

cdr3_length,v_call,d_call,clone_size,j_call,cdr3_nt,cdr3_aa
14,TRBV10-3,TRBD1,NA,TRBJ1-6,TGTGCCATCAGTGGACAGGGTAATTTGGTCGACCTCCACTTT,CAISGQGNLVDLHF
15,TRBV28,NA,NA,TRBJ1-1,TGTGCCAGCAGTTATCCCGGGACGGTGAACACTGAAGCTTTCTTT,CASSYPGTVNTEAFF
12,TRBV28,NA,NA,TRBJ2-7,TGTGCCAGCAGTTTACCAGAGGCCGAGCAGTACTTC,CASSLPEAEQYF
10,TRBV2,NA,NA,TRBJ1-6,TGTGCCAGCAGGTCGGCGGACCTCCACTTT,CASRSADLHF
14,TRBV4-3,NA,NA,TRBJ1-1,TGCGCCAGCAGCCACGGGGATATGAACACTGAAGCTTTCTTT,CASSHGDMNTEAFF
12,TRBV5-5,NA,medium-sized,TRBJ1-1,TGTGCCAGCAGCTTTCTAGGGGAGGAAGCTTTCTTT,CASSFLGEEAFF
20,TRBV6-1,TRBD1,NA,TRBJ2-3,TGTGCCAGCAGTGCAACCTCCGGGACAGGAAATGGTAGATTCACAGATACGCAGTATTTT,CASSATSGTGNGRFTDTQYF
16,TRBV7-9,NA,NA,TRBJ1-2,TGTGCCAGCAGCTTAAGGGGCTCACAGAGCCTCTATGGCTACACCTTC,CASSLRGSQSLYGYTF
11,TRBV25-1,NA,NA,TRBJ2-5,TGTGCCAGCAGTGAAGCAGAGACCCAGTACTTC,CASSEAETQYF
13,TRBV19,NA,once,TRBJ2-7,TGTGCCAGTAGTATAGCGGACAACTACGAGCAGTACTTC,CASSIADNYEQYF